Listed here are 16 T cell receptor beta chains from one sample, sequenced in a study of cytomegalovirus exposure and HLA in healthy donors. The PCR ran on 60 Vbeta and 13 Jbeta primers. Some clones are missing from TCRdb's copy, which holds only in-frame ones; the method was immunoSEQ multiplex PCR. The sample includes some 150,000 clones, 60% to 80% of them seen just once. The sequenced sample consisted of PBMCs. These receptors all stem from a female donor in good health and CMV-seronegative.

This chain uses TRBV27 with TRBJ2-1; 14 bases match TRBD2. Trimming removed 7 bases from V and 10 bases from J; junction bases left unmatched: 9. This CDR3 has 15 residues. Germline CDR1 MNHEY, CDR2 SMNVEV (reference sequence). The DNA for the CDR3 is TGTGCCAGCAAGGCGGGACTAGCGGGAGAAAGCGAGCAGTTCTTC. Its translation is CASKAGLAGESEQFF.

This clone showed up just a few times. The rearrangement uses TRBV2 and TRBJ2-2; the D gene is possibly TRBD1 (6 bases). V lost 5 bases and J lost 4, with 14 bases in between. Germline-derived CDR1 and CDR2 are SNHLY and FYNNEI. This CDR3 is built from 15 residues. The CDR3 is CASSYRESPTGELFF. CDR3 DNA sequence: TGTGCCAGCAGTTACAGGGAAAGTCCCACCGGGGAGCTGTTTTTT.

This rearrangement joins TRBV19 to TRBJ2-5; possible D gene TRBD1, 5 bases. The CDR3 is 13 residues long. Germline CDR1 LNHDA, CDR2 SQIVND (reference sequence). The V gene lost 4 bases and the J gene lost 5 bases, with 11 bases spanning the gap. The CDR3, as DNA: TGTGCCAGTAGTAAGGGGTTACGGGAGACCCAGTACTTC. Amino acid sequence: CASSKGLRETQYF.

The CDR3 sequence is CASSFLTGDTGELFF. The CDR3 DNA is TGTGCCAGCAGCTTTCTGACAGGGGACACCGGGGAGCTGTTTTTT. This chain joins TRBV11-2 and TRBJ2-2; 8 bases are shared with TRBD1. From germline, CDR1 is SGHAT and CDR2 FQNNGV. V lost 3 bases to trimming and J lost 3 bases; unmatched junction nucleotides: 3. This CDR3 has 15 residues.

V is TRBV30 and J is TRBJ1-4, with D possibly TRBD1 on 5 matching bases. Trimming left V 4 bases short and J 4 bases short, with 16 bases between. Germline V gene data show CDR1 as GTSNPN and CDR2 as SVGIG (reference sequence). The CDR3 runs to 15 residues. The CDR3 protein is CAWTRDGGGNEKLFF. The CDR3 bases are TGTGCCTGGACCAGGGATGGGGGGGGTAATGAAAAACTGTTTTTT. Complete variable domain (other parts from reference TRBV30 and TRBJ1-4): SQTIHQWPATLVQPVGSPLSLECTVEGTSNPNLYWYRQAAGRGLQLLFYSVGIGQISSEVPQNLSASRPQDRQFILSSKKLLLSDSGFYLCAWTRDGGGNEKLFFGSGTQLSVL.

The J gene is TRBJ1-1, the V gene TRBV7-9; D is ambiguous. Germline lookup yields CDR1 SEHNR and CDR2 FQNEAQ (reference sequence). The CDR3 extends over 15 amino acids. V lost 1 base, J lost 1 base, and 10 bases lay in between. In nucleotides, the CDR3 is TGTGCCAGCAGCTTAGACGGCAGGTCGAACACTGAAGCTTTCTTT. Translation gives CASSLDGRSNTEAFF.

The chain carries TRBV6-5 and TRBJ1-1; D is unresolved. Trimming shortened V by 0 bases and J by 5 bases, and 13 bases separated the two germline ends. Germline V gene sequence: CDR1 MNHEY, CDR2 SVGAGI. The CDR3 is made up of 15 amino acids. CDR3 DNA: TGTGCCAGCAGTTACTCGACATATGGCTGGACTGAAGCTTTCTTT. Amino acids: CASSYSTYGWTEAFF.

This clone has a single count. The rearrangement links TRBV4-1 to TRBJ2-2, with 9 bases aligning to TRBD1. The V segment lost 5 bases and the J segment 3 bases; nucleotides outside the gene matches: 4. CDR3 size: 15 residues. In germline, CDR1 is MGHRA, CDR2 YSYEKL. The CDR3 bases are TGCGCCAGCAGCTGGGACAGGGTGGACACCGGGGAGCTGTTTTTT. The encoded protein is CASSWDRVDTGELFF.

In this sample, this clone turned up a few times. This chain links TRBV28 with TRBJ1-4; 8 bases agree with TRBD1. V dropped 1 base and J dropped 9; count of bases not matched to a gene: 1. Germline V gives CDR1 MDHEN, CDR2 SYDVKM. This CDR3 spans 13 amino acids. The DNA for the CDR3 is TGTGCCAGCAGTTTATTCAGGGGGCAAAAACTGTTTTTT. Its translation: CASSLFRGQKLFF.

This chain connects TRBV6-5 to TRBJ1-5; tentatively, D is TRBD1 (5 bases). This CDR3 is 15 amino acids long. Deletions cut 5 bases from V and 0 bases from J, with 11 bases between. The V gene's germline CDR1 is MNHEY and CDR2 SVGAGI. This CDR3 is CASSRSDNSNQPQHF. The DNA of the CDR3 is TGTGCCAGCAGTCGCTCGGACAATAGCAATCAGCCCCAGCATTTT.

This chain uses TRBV7-2 with TRBJ2-7; 13 nucleotides match TRBD2. Germline lookup yields CDR1 SGHTA and CDR2 FQGNSA. The V segment lost 5 bases and the J segment 6 bases; nucleotides outside the gene matches: 10. This CDR3 contains 16 residues. CDR3 in DNA: TGTGCCAGCAGCCCTCGTACTAGCGGGGGGGCCGGCGAGCAGTACTTC. It yields the protein CASSPRTSGGAGEQYF.

J is TRBJ2-1 and V is TRBV7-9; 12 nucleotides agree with TRBD2. CDR3 length: 14 amino acids. J lost 6 bases, V lost 8 bases, and 5 bases had no gene match. Germline-derived CDR1 and CDR2 are SEHNR and FQNEAQ (reference sequence). CDR3 amino acids: CASGLAGGPNEQFF. CDR3 nucleotides: TGTGCCAGCGGCCTAGCGGGGGGGCCCAATGAGCAGTTCTTC.

The chain couples TRBV4-3 to TRBJ1-2; 9 bases agree with TRBD1. CDR3 length equals 16 residues. Germline V lookup: CDR1 LGHNA, CDR2 YSLEER. V trimming: 1 base; J trimming: 2 bases; junction bases outside the gene matches: 5. The CDR3: CASSQGTGALNYGYTF. The CDR3 coding sequence is TGCGCCAGCAGCCAAGGGACAGGGGCCCTAAACTATGGCTACACCTTC.

Details on this clone: An end of the junction differs from the germline gene, which may be a read error. The chain uses TRBV7-3 and TRBJ2-6; maybe TRBD1 (5 bases). Per germline, CDR1 SGHTA and CDR2 FQGTGA. CDR3 size: 17 residues. CDR3: CASSVLGRTSRANVLTF. The CDR3 bases are TGTGCCAGCAGCGTACTGGGGCGGACCTCTCGGGCCAACGTCCTGACTTTC.

This chain links TRBV5-1 with TRBJ2-2; TRBD1 matches at 9 bases. This CDR3 is 16 amino acids long. Germline lookup yields CDR1 SGHRS and CDR2 YFSETQ. The V and J ends lost 3 bases and 6 bases, in that order; junction bases with no gene match: 9. The CDR3 nucleotides read TGCGCCAGCAGCTCATCGACAGGGGGAGGGGCCGGGGAGCTGTTTTTT. This encodes CASSSSTGGGAGELFF.

The chain combines TRBV19 with TRBJ2-3, with D possibly TRBD1 on 6 matching bases. This CDR3 contains 13 residues. The germline V and J ends were trimmed by 9 bases and 4 bases, with 14 bases remaining between them. Germline lookup yields CDR1 LNHDA and CDR2 SQIVND (reference sequence). The CDR3 here is CASRRRGPDTQYF. For the CDR3, the DNA is TGTGCCAGCAGACGCAGGGGACCAGATACGCAGTATTTT. Drawing the rest from reference TRBV19 and TRBJ2-3, the complete variable domain is DGGITQSPKYLFRKEGQNVTLSCEQNLNHDAMYWYRQDPGQGLRLIYYSQIVNDFQKGDIAEGYSVSREKKESFPLTVTSAQKNPTAFYLCASRRRGPDTQYFGPGTRLTVL.